The following is a T cell receptor beta chain sequence with its context. The antigen it recognizes is unknown. One base away there is no much larger clone; base qualities are not given. Systemically healthy Caucasian individuals from Russia, roughly 40 in total and aged about 6 to 90 years, were included as donors. Each donor gave ten milliliters of peripheral blood, drawn into EDTA-treated Vacutainer tubes. PBMCs were isolated by Ficoll-Paque density-gradient centrifugation, with at least 6.5 million obtained per sample. Trizol reagent was used to extract total RNA from PBMCs, with at least 6 micrograms per sample. For every donor, flow cytometry on a PBMC aliquot measured the percentage of naive CD45RAhigh/CD27high T cells. Trimming removed 1 base from V and 2 bases from J; the gene matches leave 7 bases unexplained. The CDR3 contains 16 residues, cysteine and phenylalanine counted. Kept here is only the CDR3 DNA, which spans 48 bases and is read in frame from base 1. From the germline V gene, CDR1 is SGHRS and CDR2 is YFSETQ.

This sample is part of a study of blood T cells in healthy people across ages (dated by TCRdb to 2013 to 2016). About the investigation overall: In model experiments, template switching captured about one uniquely barcoded TCR beta cDNA molecule for every two T cells. Two additional independent replicas of 1 million unique cDNA reads from the same blood draw were analyzed for two donors (one aged 18 to 30 and one aged 80 or older). The donors were split into four age groups: young (average about 16 years), middle-aged (39), aged (approximately 59) and long-lived (approximately 80). Age-related changes in TCR beta repertoire diversity were measured in the study by deep sequencing normalized with unique cDNA molecular identifiers. Donors of different ages were randomly distributed across sequencing lanes to avoid experimental bias. Broad study findings and their caveats: Estimates of total diversity from one million sequenced T cells were regarded as lower bounds and underestimates. Because the CMV infection status of the donors was unknown, age-related changes in expanded clonotypes may potentially have been confounded. Observed TCR beta diversity per million T cells fell roughly linearly with age, and a significant reduction was already apparent by age about 36. The percentage of naive T cells measured by flow cytometry correlated strongly with observed TCR beta diversity. Since profiling was done on bulk unsorted PBMCs, naive and antigen-experienced compartments could not be conclusively compared. The long-lived group showed more naive CD4+ T cells, fewer expanded clones and increased TCR diversity than the aged group, suggesting age selection.

The library was produced with 5' RACE. Sequencing took place on an Illumina HiSeq 2500. A second PCR of about 6 to 11 cycles was run with a J-beta primer mix and a sample-barcoded 5' primer. Each TCR beta cDNA molecule received a unique molecular identifier from a template-switch 5' adaptor carrying 12 random nucleotides. Each sample yielded at least 2.5 million CDR3-containing paired-end reads. The Mint cDNA synthesis kit, primed by a TRBC-specific oligonucleotide, was used to synthesize first-strand cDNA from all RNA. After uracil-DNA glycosylase treatment, a first 18-cycle PCR used universal primers M1SS and BC2_uni_R on all cDNA. On the authors' methods: Each sample was normalized by randomly selecting 1 million high-quality reads, each carrying a distinct molecular identifier. Reads sharing molecular identifiers were discarded rather than binned into consensus sequences. MiTCR, set to a Q25 quality threshold and the strictest error-elimination algorithm, was used for CDR3 identification, clonotype clustering and error correction. A nonparametric unseen species model with Euler transformation was used to estimate a lower bound on total TCR beta diversity. The public sequencing data were trimmed at Q25 with fastp and processed into clonotypes with MiXCR by TCRdb, which kept only in-frame beta chains. Rows with one shared CDR3 protein collapse into an entry with the most common genes and DNA. V and J calls and clone size were set by TCRdb, not the authors. In this sample the table shows about 1,600,000 distinct CDR3 sequences, 35% to 45% of which occur a single time. The ten most abundant clones make up less than 8% of the sample.

The sequenced sample was blood. This TCR was recovered from a woman between 18 and 29 years old in good health. In this chain, TRBV5-1 is recombined with TRBJ1-1; 8 bases in the middle match TRBD1. The CDR3 reads CASSLNPDRGNTEAFF. DNA sequence: TGCGCCAGCAGCTTGAATCCCGACAGGGGCAACACTGAAGCTTTCTTT. The full variable domain, completed from the reference TRBV5-1 and TRBJ1-1 proteins outside the CDR3, reads KAGVTQTPRYLIKTRGQQVTLSCSPISGHRSVSWYQQTPGQGLQFLFEYFSETQRNKGNFPGRFSGRQFSNSRSEMNVSTLELGDSALYLCASSLNPDRGNTEAFFGQGTRLTVV.